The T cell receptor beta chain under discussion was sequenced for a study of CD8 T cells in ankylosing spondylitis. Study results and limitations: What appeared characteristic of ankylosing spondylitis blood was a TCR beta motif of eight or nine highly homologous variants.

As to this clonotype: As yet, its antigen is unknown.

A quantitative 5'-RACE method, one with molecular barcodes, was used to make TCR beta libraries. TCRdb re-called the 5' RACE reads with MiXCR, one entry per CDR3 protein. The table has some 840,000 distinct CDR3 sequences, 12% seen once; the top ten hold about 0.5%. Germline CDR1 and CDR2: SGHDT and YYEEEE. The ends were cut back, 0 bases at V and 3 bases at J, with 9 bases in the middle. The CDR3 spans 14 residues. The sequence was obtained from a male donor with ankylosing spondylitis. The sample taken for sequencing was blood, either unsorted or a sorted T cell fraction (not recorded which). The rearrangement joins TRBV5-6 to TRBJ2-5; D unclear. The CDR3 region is CASSLAVTEETQYF. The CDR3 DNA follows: TGTGCCAGCAGCTTGGCCGTTACAGAAGAGACCCAGTACTTC.